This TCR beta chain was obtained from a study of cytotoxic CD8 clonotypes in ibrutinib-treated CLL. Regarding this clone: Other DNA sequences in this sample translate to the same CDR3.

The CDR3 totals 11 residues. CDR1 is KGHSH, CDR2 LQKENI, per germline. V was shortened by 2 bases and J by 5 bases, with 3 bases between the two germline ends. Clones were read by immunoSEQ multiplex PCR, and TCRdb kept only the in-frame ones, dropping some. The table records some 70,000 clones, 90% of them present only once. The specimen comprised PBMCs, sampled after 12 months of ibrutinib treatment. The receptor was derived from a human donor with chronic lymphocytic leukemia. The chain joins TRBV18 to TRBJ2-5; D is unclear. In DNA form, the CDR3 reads TGTGCCAGCTCACCAAGCGAGACCCAGTACTTC. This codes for CASSPSETQYF.